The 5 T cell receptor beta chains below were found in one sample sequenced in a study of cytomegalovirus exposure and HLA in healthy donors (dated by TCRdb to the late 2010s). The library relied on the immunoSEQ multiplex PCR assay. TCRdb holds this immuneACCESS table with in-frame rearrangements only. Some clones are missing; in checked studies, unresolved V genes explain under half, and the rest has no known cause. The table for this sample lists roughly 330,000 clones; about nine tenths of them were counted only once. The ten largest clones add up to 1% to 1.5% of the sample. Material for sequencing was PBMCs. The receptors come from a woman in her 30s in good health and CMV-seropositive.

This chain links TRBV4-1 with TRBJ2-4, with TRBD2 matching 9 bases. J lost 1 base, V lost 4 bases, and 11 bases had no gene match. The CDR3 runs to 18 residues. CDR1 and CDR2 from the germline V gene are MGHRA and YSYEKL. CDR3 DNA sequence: TGCGCCAGCAGCCCTGGAGCTGCTAGCGGGGTGGCCAAAAACATTCAGTACTTC. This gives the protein CASSPGAASGVAKNIQYF.

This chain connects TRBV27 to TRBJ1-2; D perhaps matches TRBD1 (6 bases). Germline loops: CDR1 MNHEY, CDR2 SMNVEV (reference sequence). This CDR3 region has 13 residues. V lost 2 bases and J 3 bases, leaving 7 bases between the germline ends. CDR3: CASSLGQYYGYTF. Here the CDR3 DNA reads TGTGCCAGCAGTTTAGGACAGTACTATGGCTACACCTTC.

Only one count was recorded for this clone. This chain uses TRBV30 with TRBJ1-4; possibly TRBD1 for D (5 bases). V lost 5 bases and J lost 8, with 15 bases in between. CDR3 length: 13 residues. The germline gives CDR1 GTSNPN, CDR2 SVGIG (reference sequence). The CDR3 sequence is CAWDGGRGEKLFF. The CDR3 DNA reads TGTGCCTGGGACGGGGGAAGAGGAGAAAAACTGTTTTTT.

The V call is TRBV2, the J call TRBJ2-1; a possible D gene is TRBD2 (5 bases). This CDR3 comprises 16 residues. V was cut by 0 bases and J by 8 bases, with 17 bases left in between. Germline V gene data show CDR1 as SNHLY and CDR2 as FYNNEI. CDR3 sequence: CASSEALVGVTDEQFF. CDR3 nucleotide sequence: TGTGCCAGCAGTGAAGCCCTGGTCGGGGTCACTGATGAGCAGTTCTTC.

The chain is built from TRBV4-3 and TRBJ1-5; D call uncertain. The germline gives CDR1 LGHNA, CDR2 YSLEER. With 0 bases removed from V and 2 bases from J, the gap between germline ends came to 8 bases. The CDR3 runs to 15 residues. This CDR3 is CASSQELGRNQPQHF. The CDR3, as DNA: TGCGCCAGCAGCCAAGAACTAGGTCGCAATCAGCCCCAGCATTTT.